This T cell receptor beta chain was recovered during a study of T cell repertoires in cytomegalovirus infection. TCRdb re-derived calls from the reads in MiXCR, one entry per CDR3 protein. Among 110,000 to 150,000 distinct CDR3 sequences listed, about 6.3% were seen once. This clonotype was seen a few times. Germline V CDR1 and CDR2: SGHVS, FQNEAQ. The V end was cut by 3 bases, the J end by 9 bases, with 8 bases between. This CDR3 spans 11 amino acids. The chain joins TRBV7-8 to TRBJ1-1; TRBD1 might be the D (5 bases). The clonotype comes from a human donor in good health (CMV status not recorded). Some clones in this sample may be carry-over from other donors' samples. Material: PBMCs. This chain's CDR3 is CASSFTGKAFF. The CDR3 DNA sequence: TGTGCCAGCAGCTTCACAGGAAAAGCTTTCTTT.